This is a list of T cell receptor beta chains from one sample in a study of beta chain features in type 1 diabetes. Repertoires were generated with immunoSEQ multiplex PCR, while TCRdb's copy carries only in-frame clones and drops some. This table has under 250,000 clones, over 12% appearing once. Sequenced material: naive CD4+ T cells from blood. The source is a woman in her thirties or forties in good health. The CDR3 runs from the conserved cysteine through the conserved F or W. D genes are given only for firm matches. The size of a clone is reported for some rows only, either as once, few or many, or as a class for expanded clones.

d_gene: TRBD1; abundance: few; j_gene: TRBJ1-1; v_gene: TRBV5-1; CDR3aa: CASSLVRGVTEAFF; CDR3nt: TGCGCCAGCAGCTTGGTCAGGGGGGTCACTGAAGCTTTCTTT
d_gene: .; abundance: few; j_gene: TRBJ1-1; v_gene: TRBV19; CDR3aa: CATENVPGNTEAFF; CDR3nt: TGTGCCACAGAAAACGTGCCGGGTAACACTGAAGCTTTCTTT
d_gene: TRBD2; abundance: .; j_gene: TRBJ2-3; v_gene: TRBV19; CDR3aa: CASRPRGGSTDTQYF; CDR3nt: TGTGCCAGTAGGCCCCGGGGGGGTAGCACAGATACGCAGTATTTT
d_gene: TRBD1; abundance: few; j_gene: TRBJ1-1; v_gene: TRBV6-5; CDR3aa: CASSYRGRGTEAFF; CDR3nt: TGTGCCAGCAGCTACAGGGGCCGAGGCACTGAAGCTTTCTTT
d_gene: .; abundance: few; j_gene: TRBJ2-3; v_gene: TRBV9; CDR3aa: CASSVQGIGTDTQYF; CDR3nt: TGTGCCAGCAGCGTACAGGGGATTGGCACAGATACGCAGTATTTT
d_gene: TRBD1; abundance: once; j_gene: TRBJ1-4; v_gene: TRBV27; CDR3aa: CASSFLQGEANEKLFF; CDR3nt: TGTGCCAGCAGTTTCTTGCAGGGGGAGGCTAATGAAAAACTGTTTTTT
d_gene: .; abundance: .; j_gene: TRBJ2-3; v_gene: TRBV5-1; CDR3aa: CASTERPASTDTQYF; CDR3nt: TGCGCCAGCACTGAGCGGCCCGCTAGCACAGATACGCAGTATTTT
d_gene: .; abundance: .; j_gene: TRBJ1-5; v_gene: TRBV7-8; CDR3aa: CASSLYSGNQPQHF; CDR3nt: TGTGCCAGCAGCTTATATTCGGGAAATCAGCCCCAGCATTTT
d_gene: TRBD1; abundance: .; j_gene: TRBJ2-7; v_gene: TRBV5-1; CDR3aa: CASSLLATGLEQYF; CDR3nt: TGCGCCAGCAGCTTGCTCGCGACAGGGTTAGAGCAGTACTTC
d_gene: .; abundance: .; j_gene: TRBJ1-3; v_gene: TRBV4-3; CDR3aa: CASSQEFQGGNTIYF; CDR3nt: TGCGCCAGCAGCCAAGAATTCCAGGGTGGAAACACCATATATTTT
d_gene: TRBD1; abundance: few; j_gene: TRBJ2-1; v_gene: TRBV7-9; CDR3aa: CASSPRGTGGNEQFF; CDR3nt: TGTGCCAGCAGCCCCCGCGGGACAGGGGGAAATGAGCAGTTCTTC
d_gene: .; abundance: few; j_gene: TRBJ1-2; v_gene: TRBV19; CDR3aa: CASSTRAYGYTF; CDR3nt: TGTGCCAGTAGTACCAGAGCGTATGGCTACACCTTC
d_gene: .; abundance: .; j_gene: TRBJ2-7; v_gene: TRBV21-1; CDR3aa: CASSNREGPYEQYF; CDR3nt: TGTGCCAGCAGCAACCGGGAGGGGCCCTACGAGCAGTACTTC
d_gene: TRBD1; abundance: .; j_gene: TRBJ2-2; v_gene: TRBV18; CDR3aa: CASSEGARTGELFF; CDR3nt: TGTGCCAGCTCAGAGGGGGCGCGCACCGGGGAGCTGTTTTTT
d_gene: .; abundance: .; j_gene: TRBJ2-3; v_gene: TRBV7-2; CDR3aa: CASSLVGLATDTQYF; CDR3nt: TGTGCCAGCAGCTTAGTAGGTTTAGCCACAGATACGCAGTATTTT
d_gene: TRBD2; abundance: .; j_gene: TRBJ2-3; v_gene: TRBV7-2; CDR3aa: CASSLRGTSGGIRTDTQYF; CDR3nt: TGTGCCAGCAGCTTAAGGGGGACTAGCGGGGGGATCCGCACAGATACGCAGTATTTT
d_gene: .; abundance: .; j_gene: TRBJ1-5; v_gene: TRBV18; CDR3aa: CASSPDTGTQPQHF; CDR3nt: TGTGCCAGCTCACCCGATACAGGGACGCAGCCCCAGCATTTT
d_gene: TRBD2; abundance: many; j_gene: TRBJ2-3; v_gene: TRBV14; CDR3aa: CASTPAGLAGGTQYF; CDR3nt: TGTGCCAGCACCCCCGCAGGACTAGCGGGGGGAACGCAGTATTTT
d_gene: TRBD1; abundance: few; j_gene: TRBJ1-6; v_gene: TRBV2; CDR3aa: CASRKQGVRNSPLHF; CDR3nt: TGTGCCAGCAGAAAGCAGGGGGTTCGGAATTCACCCCTCCACTTT
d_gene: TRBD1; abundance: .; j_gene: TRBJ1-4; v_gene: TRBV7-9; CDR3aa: CASSRSTGDVKLFF; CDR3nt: TGTGCCAGCAGCCGATCTACAGGGGATGTAAAACTGTTTTTT
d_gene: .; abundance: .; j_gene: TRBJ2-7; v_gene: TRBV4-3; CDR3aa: CASSQEAGAYEQYF; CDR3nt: TGCGCCAGCAGCCAAGAGGCCGGGGCCTACGAGCAGTACTTC
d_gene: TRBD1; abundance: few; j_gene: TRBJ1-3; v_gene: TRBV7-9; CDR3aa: CASSDTGEGNTIYF; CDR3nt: TGTGCCAGCAGCGATACAGGGGAGGGAAACACCATATATTTT
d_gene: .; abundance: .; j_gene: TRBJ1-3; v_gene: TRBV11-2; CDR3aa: CASSLRGLTSGNTIYF; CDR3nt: TGTGCCAGCAGCTTAAGGGGACTGACCTCTGGAAACACCATATATTTT
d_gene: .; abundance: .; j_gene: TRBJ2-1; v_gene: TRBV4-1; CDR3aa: CASSQEAGTYNEQFF; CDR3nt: TGCGCCAGCAGCCAAGAGGCAGGGACCTACAATGAGCAGTTCTTC
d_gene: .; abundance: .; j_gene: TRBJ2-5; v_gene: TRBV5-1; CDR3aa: CASSQGRGTQYF; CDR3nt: TGCGCCAGCAGCCAGGGGAGGGGGACCCAGTACTTC
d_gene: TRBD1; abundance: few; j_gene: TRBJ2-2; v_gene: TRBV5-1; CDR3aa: CASRTGAGGWNTGELFF; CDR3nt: TGCGCCAGCAGGACAGGGGCTGGGGGCTGGAACACCGGGGAGCTGTTTTTT
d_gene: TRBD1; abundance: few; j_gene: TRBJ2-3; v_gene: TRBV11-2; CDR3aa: CASNLGQGATDTQYF; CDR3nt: TGTGCCAGCAATCTTGGGCAGGGGGCGACAGATACGCAGTATTTT
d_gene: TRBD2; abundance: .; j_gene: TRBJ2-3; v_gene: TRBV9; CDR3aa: CASSAGEAGEPTDFDTQYF; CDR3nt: TGTGCCAGCAGCGCTGGGGAAGCGGGGGAACCCACCGACTTTGATACGCAGTATTTT
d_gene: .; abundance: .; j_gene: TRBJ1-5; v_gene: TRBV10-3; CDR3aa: CAISASVGANQPQHF; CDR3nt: TGTGCCATCAGTGCGTCGGTAGGGGCCAATCAGCCCCAGCATTTT
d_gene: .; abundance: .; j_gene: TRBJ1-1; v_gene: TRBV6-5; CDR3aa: CASSSVGTEAFF; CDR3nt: TGTGCCAGCAGTTCAGTTGGCACTGAAGCTTTCTTT
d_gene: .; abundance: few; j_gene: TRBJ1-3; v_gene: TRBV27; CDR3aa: CASKGESSGNTIYF; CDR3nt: TGTGCCAGCAAAGGAGAAAGCTCTGGAAACACCATATATTTT
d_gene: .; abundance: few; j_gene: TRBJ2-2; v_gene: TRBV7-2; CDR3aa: CASSLGVRGIDTGELFF; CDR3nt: TGTGCCAGCAGCTTAGGTGTCAGGGGTATCGACACCGGGGAGCTGTTTTTT
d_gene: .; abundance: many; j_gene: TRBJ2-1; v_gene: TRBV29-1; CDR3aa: CSVEDPGEQFF; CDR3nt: TGCAGCGTTGAAGATCCAGGAGAGCAGTTCTTC
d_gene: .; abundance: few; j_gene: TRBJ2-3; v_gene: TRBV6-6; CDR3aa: CASSSGLPDTQYF; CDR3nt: TGTGCCAGCAGTTCTGGCCTGCCAGATACGCAGTATTTT
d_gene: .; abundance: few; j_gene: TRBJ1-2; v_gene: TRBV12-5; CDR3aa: CASGLVPTGGYTF; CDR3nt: TGTGCTAGTGGTTTGGTCCCAACGGGTGGCTACACCTTC
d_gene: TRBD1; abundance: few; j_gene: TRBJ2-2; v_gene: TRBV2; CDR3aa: CASRKTGGRNTGELFF; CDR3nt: TGTGCCAGCAGGAAGACAGGGGGCAGGAACACCGGGGAGCTGTTTTTT
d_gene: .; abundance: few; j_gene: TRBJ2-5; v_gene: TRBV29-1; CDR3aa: CSVEDWSGLETQYF; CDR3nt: TGCAGCGTTGAAGATTGGTCAGGGCTAGAGACCCAGTACTTC
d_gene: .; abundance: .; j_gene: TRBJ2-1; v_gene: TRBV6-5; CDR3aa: CASSYDSYNEQFF; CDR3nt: TGTGCCAGCAGTTACGACAGCTACAATGAGCAGTTCTTC
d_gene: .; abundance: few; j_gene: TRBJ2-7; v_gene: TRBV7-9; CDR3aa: CASSFPGDEQYF; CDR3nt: TGTGCCAGCAGCTTTCCAGGGGACGAGCAGTACTTC
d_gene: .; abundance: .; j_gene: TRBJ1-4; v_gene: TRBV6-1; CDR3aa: CASSEITGSGKLFF; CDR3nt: TGTGCCAGCAGCGAGATCACAGGCAGTGGAAAACTGTTTTTT
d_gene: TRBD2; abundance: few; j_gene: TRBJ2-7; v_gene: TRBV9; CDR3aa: CASSPQASGVYEQYF; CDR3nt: TGTGCCAGCAGCCCCCAAGCTAGCGGGGTCTACGAGCAGTACTTC
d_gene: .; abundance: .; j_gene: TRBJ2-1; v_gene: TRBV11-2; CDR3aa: CASSLGFSYNEQFF; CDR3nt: TGTGCCAGCAGCCTCGGGTTCTCCTACAATGAGCAGTTCTTC
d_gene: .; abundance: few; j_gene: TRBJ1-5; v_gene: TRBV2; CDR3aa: CASTGSLGNQPQHF; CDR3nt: TGTGCCAGCACAGGAAGTTTAGGTAATCAGCCCCAGCATTTT
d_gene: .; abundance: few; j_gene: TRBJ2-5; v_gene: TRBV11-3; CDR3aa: CASSPQGETQYF; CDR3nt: TGTGCCAGCAGCCCCCAGGGAGAGACCCAGTACTTC
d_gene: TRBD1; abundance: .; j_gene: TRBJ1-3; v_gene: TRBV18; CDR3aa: CASSEDRTSSGNTIYF; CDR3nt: TGTGCCAGCTCAGAGGACAGGACCAGCTCTGGAAACACCATATATTTT
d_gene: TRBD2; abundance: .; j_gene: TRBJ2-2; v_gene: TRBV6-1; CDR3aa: CASRETLIAGGAGELFF; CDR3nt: TGTGCCAGCAGAGAAACCTTAATAGCGGGGGGAGCCGGGGAGCTGTTTTTT